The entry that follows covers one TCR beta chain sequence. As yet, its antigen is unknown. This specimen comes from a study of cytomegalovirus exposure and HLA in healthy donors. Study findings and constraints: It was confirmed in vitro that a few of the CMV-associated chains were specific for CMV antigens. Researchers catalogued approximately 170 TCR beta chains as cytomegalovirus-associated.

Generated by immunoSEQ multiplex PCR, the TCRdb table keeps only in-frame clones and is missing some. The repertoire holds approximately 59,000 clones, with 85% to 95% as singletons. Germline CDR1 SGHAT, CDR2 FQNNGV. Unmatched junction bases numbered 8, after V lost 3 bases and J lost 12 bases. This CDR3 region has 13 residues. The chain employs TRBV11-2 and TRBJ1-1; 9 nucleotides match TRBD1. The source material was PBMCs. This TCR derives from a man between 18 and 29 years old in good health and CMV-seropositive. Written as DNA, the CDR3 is TGTGCCAGCAGCTTGCGCCGGGACAGGGCAACTTTCTTT. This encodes CASSLRRDRATFF.